Below are 27 T cell receptor beta chains sequenced from a single sample in a study of blood T cell repertoires in COVID-19. Using immunoSEQ multiplex PCR, the repertoire was profiled, and TCRdb retains in-frame clones only, with some absent. This sample carries 250,000 or so clones, around 90% of them seen once, and the ten largest clones take approximately 2.4%. The material sequenced was peripheral blood. The receptors derive from a man aged 25 to 45 with COVID-19, enrolled during active disease.

The count of this clone is one. V and J are TRBV7-9 and TRBJ2-5; maybe TRBD1 (5 bases). CDR3 length: 16 residues. Per germline, CDR1 SEHNR and CDR2 FQNEAQ (reference sequence). V lost 2 bases, J lost 0 bases, and 13 bases lay in between. Written as DNA, the CDR3 is TGTGCCAGCAGCTTATTCCCCCCGACAGACCAAGAGACCCAGTACTTC. Encoded protein: CASSLFPPTDQETQYF.

This chain links TRBV7-2 with TRBJ2-7, with a possible D match to TRBD1 (5 bases). Between the trimmed V and J ends, which lost 0 bases and 2 bases, there was a span of 8 bases. Germline-derived CDR1 and CDR2 are SGHTA and FQGNSA. The CDR3 has 14 amino acids. The CDR3, as DNA: TGTGCCAGCAGCTTAGCGGGGCAAGCCTACGAGCAGTACTTC. Protein product: CASSLAGQAYEQYF.

The chain has TRBV29-1 and TRBJ1-5, with 9 bases lining up with TRBD1. Trimming at V came to 5 bases and at J to 7 bases, leaving 6 bases not matched to a gene. The CDR3 totals 13 residues. CDR1 and CDR2 from the germline V gene are SQVTM and ANQGSEA. CDR3 in DNA: TGCAGCGTTAATACAGGGGGCGAGCAGCCCCAGCATTTT. The encoded protein is CSVNTGGEQPQHF. The full variable domain, in which reference TRBV29-1 and TRBJ1-5 provide the parts outside the CDR3, is SAVISQKPSRDICQRGTSLTIQCQVDSQVTMMFWYRQQPGQSLTLIATANQGSEATYESGFVIDKFPISRPNLTFSTLTVSNMSPEDSSIYLCSVNTGGEQPQHFGDGTRLSIL.

V and J are TRBV7-3 and TRBJ1-6; D gene unclear. The germline V gene has CDR1 SGHTA and CDR2 FQGTGA. V was shortened by 3 bases and J by 9 bases, with 6 bases between the two germline ends. CDR3 length: 12 residues. CDR3: CASSFSGSPLHF. The DNA of the CDR3 is TGTGCCAGCAGCTTCTCGGGTTCACCCCTCCACTTT. Variable domain in full (rest from reference TRBV7-3 and TRBJ1-6): GAGVSQTPSNKVTEKGKYVELRCDPISGHTALYWYRQSLGQGPEFLIYFQGTGAADDSGLPNDRFFAVRPEGSVSTLKIQRTERGDSAVYLCASSFSGSPLHFGNGTRLTVT.

V usage is TRBV11-3 and J usage is TRBJ2-1; maybe TRBD2 (5 bases). CDR1 and CDR2 (germline): SGHNT, YENEEA. Deletions cut 1 base from V and 6 bases from J, with 10 bases between. The CDR3 loop spans 14 amino acids. The CDR3 nucleotides are TGTGCCAGCAGCTTAGTAGAGGGTAGCAATGAGCAGTTCTTC. This encodes CASSLVEGSNEQFF.

In its sample, this clone was seen once. This chain links TRBV2 with TRBJ1-1; D unresolved. CDR3 length: 13 residues. V was pared by 4 bases and J by 2 bases, with 8 bases between. Germline-derived CDR1 and CDR2 are SNHLY and FYNNEI. Written as DNA, the CDR3 is TGTGCCAGCAGTGCCGAGGGTAACACTGAAGCTTTCTTT. Translation gives CASSAEGNTEAFF.

The V call is TRBV28, the J call TRBJ1-2, with 8 bases matching TRBD1. V trimming: 3 bases; J trimming: 4 bases; junction bases outside the gene matches: 7. CDR1 is MDHEN, CDR2 SYDVKM, per germline. CDR3 length: 15 amino acids. This chain's CDR3 is CASSFSGGGRYGYTF. The CDR3 nucleotides are TGTGCCAGCAGTTTTTCAGGGGGCGGTCGCTATGGCTACACCTTC.

This chain links TRBV6-5 with TRBJ1-2; a possible D gene is TRBD1 (6 bases). Trimming removed 6 bases from V and 4 bases from J, with 15 bases in between. Germline V gives CDR1 MNHEY, CDR2 SVGAGI. CDR3 length: 14 amino acids. CDR3 loop: CASRDPGGTYGYTF. CDR3 sequence (DNA): TGTGCCAGCAGAGACCCGGGGGGCACCTATGGCTACACCTTC.

The J gene is TRBJ1-1, the V gene TRBV25-1; D might be TRBD1 (6 bases). The germline V gene has CDR1 MGHDK and CDR2 SYGVNS. The CDR3 sequence is 15 residues long. V was trimmed by 3 bases and J by 0 bases, leaving 11 bases between them. Here the CDR3 reads CASSETGHMNTEAFF. The CDR3 DNA reads TGTGCCAGCAGTGAGACGGGACATATGAACACTGAAGCTTTCTTT.

This clone has a handful of counts. V gene TRBV4-2 combines with J gene TRBJ2-7, with 12 positions matching TRBD2. This CDR3 has 16 amino acids. Trimming removed 1 base from V and 4 bases from J; junction bases left unmatched: 5. Germline CDR1 reads LGHNA; CDR2 reads YNFKEQ. CDR3 nucleotides: TGTGCCAGCAGCCAAGTGACTAGCGGGAGCGTATACGAGCAGTACTTC. Its translation: CASSQVTSGSVYEQYF.

This clone was recorded a few times. This chain joins TRBV6-6 and TRBJ2-5; possible D gene TRBD2, 5 bases. The CDR3 runs 14 residues. V lost 2 bases and J lost 2, with 9 bases in between. Germline lookup yields CDR1 MNHNY and CDR2 SVGAGI (reference sequence). Here the CDR3 reads CASSYGLTQETQYF. The CDR3 bases are TGTGCCAGCAGTTACGGACTGACGCAAGAGACCCAGTACTTC.

This clone turned up a few times. The DNA of the CDR3 is TGCAGCCGCTTAGTGGCGGCCCCCACCTACGAGCAGTACTTC. It yields the protein CSRLVAAPTYEQYF. This chain uses TRBV29-1 with TRBJ2-7; D is undetermined. The germline V gene encodes CDR1 SQVTM and CDR2 ANQGSEA. The V end was cut by 8 bases, the J end by 2 bases, with 19 bases between. The CDR3 loop spans 14 amino acids.

The chain couples TRBV6-4 to TRBJ1-1; D ambiguous. The CDR3 runs 11 residues. Germline CDR1 and CDR2: MRHNA and SNTAGT. Trimming shortened V by 2 bases and J by 11 bases, and 9 bases separated the two germline ends. The CDR3 sequence: CASSDPSEAFF. CDR3 DNA sequence: TGTGCCAGCAGTGACCCCTCGGAGGCTTTCTTT.

This CDR3 reads CASRLHPGQGKISGANVLTF. As DNA, the CDR3 is TGTGCCAGCAGGTTACACCCGGGACAGGGAAAAATTTCTGGGGCCAACGTCCTGACTTTC. The chain carries TRBV28 and TRBJ2-6; 9 bases agree with TRBD1. This CDR3 spans 20 amino acids. From germline, CDR1 is MDHEN and CDR2 SYDVKM. Trimming at V came to 6 bases and at J to 1 base, leaving 16 bases not matched to a gene. The full variable domain, completed using reference TRBV28 and TRBJ2-6, is DVKVTQSSRYLVKRTGEKVFLECVQDMDHENMFWYRQDPGLGLRLIYFSYDVKMKEKGDIPEGYSVSREKKERFSLILESASTNQTSMYLCASRLHPGQGKISGANVLTFGAGSRLTVL.

This clone was seen only a few times. This chain links TRBV10-3 with TRBJ2-1; 9 nucleotides agree with TRBD1. CDR1 and CDR2 (germline): ENHRY, SYGVKD. The CDR3 totals 16 residues. V shed 6 bases and J 3 bases; nucleotides not matched to a gene: 9. For the CDR3, the DNA is TGTGCCATCAGCTTACAGGGGGCGTCGGGCTACAATGAGCAGTTCTTC. Translated: CAISLQGASGYNEQFF.

This chain joins TRBV7-9 and TRBJ1-1; weak D call: TRBD1 (5 bases). V was trimmed by 5 bases and J by 5 bases, leaving 21 bases between them. The CDR3 consists of 16 residues. Germline V gene data show CDR1 as SEHNR and CDR2 as FQNEAQ (reference sequence). The DNA of the CDR3 is TGTGCCAGCAGCACGACACACAGGCCGGTCGGGACTGAAGCTTTCTTT. As protein: CASSTTHRPVGTEAFF.

The chain uses TRBV2 and TRBJ2-7; D unclear. The CDR3 has 14 amino acids. V lost 6 bases, J lost 0 bases, and 12 bases lay in between. Germline CDR1 SNHLY, CDR2 FYNNEI. The CDR3 nucleotides are TGTGCCAGCAGGTACATGCAACCCTCCTACGAGCAGTACTTC. Its protein is CASRYMQPSYEQYF.

The chain couples TRBV3-1 (or the pseudogene TRBV3-2) to TRBJ2-1; 12 bases agree with TRBD2. CDR1 is LGHDT and CDR2 is YNNKEL in the germline V gene (reference sequence). V was clipped by 1 base and J by 3 bases; unmatched bases: 13. The CDR3 is made up of 20 amino acids. The CDR3 sequence: CASSQGPGLAGLRFYNEQFF. In DNA form, the CDR3 reads TGTGCCAGCAGCCAAGGCCCTGGACTAGCGGGACTACGATTCTACAATGAGCAGTTCTTC.

The chain joins TRBV28 to TRBJ1-1; D call uncertain. The CDR3 has 14 amino acids. CDR1 is MDHEN and CDR2 is SYDVKM in the germline V gene. Deletions cut 7 bases from V and 5 bases from J, with 17 bases between. Here the CDR3 DNA reads TGTGCCAGCACCCGGGGAGGTGGGGTGACTGAAGCTTTCTTT. Protein sequence: CASTRGGGVTEAFF.

The gene calls are TRBV9 and TRBJ2-2, with a possible D match to TRBD1 (6 bases). This CDR3 is 15 amino acids long. Germline V gene sequence: CDR1 SGDLS, CDR2 YYNGEE. Trimming left V 3 bases short and J 7 bases short, with 16 bases between. CDR3 sequence (DNA): TGTGCCAGCAGCGCCCTGGGACACCCTGGCGGGGAGCTGTTTTTT. This translates into CASSALGHPGGELFF. Using reference TRBV9 and TRBJ2-2 for the parts outside the CDR3, the full variable domain is DSGVTQTPKHLITATGQRVTLRCSPRSGDLSVYWYQQSLDQGLQFLIQYYNGEERAKGNILERFSAQQFPDLHSELNLSSLELGDSALYFCASSALGHPGGELFFGEGSRLTVL.

This clone has a single count. V usage is TRBV3-1 (or the pseudogene TRBV3-2) and J usage is TRBJ2-4; possibly TRBD1 for D (6 bases). The CDR3 loop spans 15 amino acids. CDR1 is LGHDT and CDR2 is YNNKEL in the germline V gene (reference sequence). The V end lost 1 base, the J end lost 6 bases, and 13 bases lay between the germline ends. The CDR3 nucleotides are TGTGCCAGCAGCCAAGTGGAGACAGGTCTAAACATTCAGTACTTC. It translates to CASSQVETGLNIQYF.

The chain combines TRBV29-1 with TRBJ1-1; possible D gene TRBD1, 5 bases. The CDR3 contains 13 residues. V lost 3 bases and J lost 0, with 8 bases in between. CDR1 and CDR2 (germline): SQVTM, ANQGSEA. CDR3 coding DNA: TGCAGCGTTGAGACAGCCATGAACACTGAAGCTTTCTTT. Translation gives CSVETAMNTEAFF.

The DNA for the CDR3 is TGTGCCAGCAGCTTCCCCTCCCGGGGCTATGGCTACACCTTC. This gives the protein CASSFPSRGYGYTF. The rearrangement uses TRBV5-6 and TRBJ1-2; D gene ambiguous. The CDR3 loop spans 14 amino acids. Germline values: CDR1 SGHDT, CDR2 YYEEEE. Deletions cut 2 bases from V and 4 bases from J, with 12 bases between. The full variable domain, with the rest looked up from reference TRBV5-6 and TRBJ1-2, is DAGVTQSPTHLIKTRGQQVTLRCSPKSGHDTVSWYQQALGQGPQFIFQYYEEEERQRGNFPDRFSGHQFPNYSSELNVNALLLGDSALYLCASSFPSRGYGYTFGSGTRLTVV.

The gene calls are TRBV11-2 and TRBJ1-2, with 7 nucleotides matching TRBD1. The CDR3 contains 14 residues. The V and J ends lost 6 bases and 3 bases, in that order; junction bases with no gene match: 7. Germline-derived CDR1 and CDR2 are SGHAT and FQNNGV. The DNA for the CDR3 is TGTGCCAGCAGATCCGTAGGGGGCCACTATGGCTACACCTTC. Its translation is CASRSVGGHYGYTF.

The rearrangement uses TRBV7-9 and TRBJ1-5; TRBD1 agrees at 7 bases. The germline CDR1 and CDR2 sequences are SEHNR and FQNEAQ (reference sequence). V shed 4 bases and J 3 bases; nucleotides not matched to a gene: 3. The CDR3 totals 14 residues. CDR3 in DNA: TGTGCCAGCAGCTCAGGGGGTTTCAATCAGCCCCAGCATTTT. Amino acids: CASSSGGFNQPQHF.

The chain is built from TRBV5-1 and TRBJ1-1, with D unclear. The CDR3 spans 14 residues. Germline lookup yields CDR1 SGHRS and CDR2 YFSETQ. V gave up 0 bases and J gave up 2 bases, with 8 bases separating them. The CDR3 coding sequence is TGCGCCAGCAGCTTGGGAGAACGTAACACTGAAGCTTTCTTT. It translates to CASSLGERNTEAFF.

This chain connects TRBV30 to TRBJ2-7, with D perhaps matching TRBD2 (5 bases). This CDR3 contains 11 residues. V lost 2 bases and J lost 9, with 11 bases in between. Germline assignment: CDR1 GTSNPN and CDR2 SVGIG (reference sequence). The CDR3 here is CAWSPREGQYF. CDR3 in DNA: TGTGCCTGGAGTCCACGGGAAGGGCAGTACTTC.